Presented here are 30 T cell receptor beta chains from one specimen sequenced in a study of cytomegalovirus exposure and HLA in healthy donors. PCR involved 60 Vbeta and 13 Jbeta primers. Using immunoSEQ multiplex PCR, the repertoire was profiled, and TCRdb retains in-frame clones only, with some absent. The sample records about 89,000 clones, about 80% being singletons. The sequenced material came from PBMCs. The receptors were sampled from a male donor in good health and CMV-seronegative.

This rearrangement joins TRBV2 to TRBJ2-1, with a weak D call TRBD1 (5 bases). Trimming removed 5 bases at V and 4 bases at J, with 15 bases between. This CDR3 region has 15 residues. CDR1 and CDR2 (germline): SNHLY, FYNNEI. The CDR3 protein is CASSRGQSDYNEQFF. CDR3 coding DNA: TGTGCCAGCAGTAGAGGACAATCTGATTACAATGAGCAGTTCTTC.

This clone was seen once. The chain carries TRBV7-2 and TRBJ2-3; perhaps TRBD2 as D (5 bases). The germline gives CDR1 SGHTA, CDR2 FQGNSA. This CDR3 has 15 residues. Between the trimmed V and J ends, which lost 5 bases and 0 bases, there was a span of 12 bases. Here the CDR3 DNA reads TGTGCCAGCAGCCCGAGCGGAACTAGCACAGATACGCAGTATTTT. It is translated as CASSPSGTSTDTQYF.

This clone was seen just once. In DNA form, the CDR3 reads TGTGCCAGCAGCACCCCCGGAGACAGGGTCCAGGGCTACACCTTC. Translated, it gives CASSTPGDRVQGYTF. J is TRBJ1-2 and V is TRBV7-2, with TRBD1 identical over 7 bases. The CDR3 spans 15 residues. Germline V gives CDR1 SGHTA, CDR2 FQGNSA. The V and J ends lost 5 bases and 8 bases, in that order; junction bases with no gene match: 14.

The sample holds a few counts of this clone. This chain links TRBV5-1 with TRBJ1-1, with TRBD1 as a possible D gene (6 bases). CDR1 and CDR2 (germline): SGHRS, YFSETQ. V lost 4 bases and J lost 4, with 20 bases in between. The CDR3 runs 16 residues. DNA of the CDR3: TGCGCCAGCAGCATCGGACAGACACCCGGGGCCACTGAAGCTTTCTTT. Amino acid sequence: CASSIGQTPGATEAFF.

The J gene is TRBJ1-4, the V gene TRBV18; D may be TRBD1 (6 bases). Germline lookup yields CDR1 KGHSH and CDR2 LQKENI. The CDR3 covers 16 residues. V was cut by 4 bases and J by 5 bases, with 17 bases left in between. The CDR3 DNA sequence: TGTGCCAGCTCACTGGGGGCAATGAGAAGGAATGAAAAACTGTTTTTT. Residues: CASSLGAMRRNEKLFF.

This clone was counted a few times. J is TRBJ2-1 and V is TRBV28, with TRBD2 matching over 7 bases. The junction had 15 bases not matched to a gene; V was cut back by 4 bases and J by 3 bases. Germline values: CDR1 MDHEN, CDR2 SYDVKM. The CDR3 is 18 amino acids. The CDR3 reads CASSSPISPSGGYNEQFF. DNA of the CDR3: TGTGCCAGCAGTTCCCCTATCTCCCCTAGCGGAGGCTACAATGAGCAGTTCTTC.

V usage is TRBV6-1 and J usage is TRBJ2-7, with D perhaps TRBD1 (6 bases). CDR1 is MNHNS and CDR2 is SASEGT in the germline V gene. The V and J ends lost 8 bases and 3 bases respectively, with 14 bases between them. The CDR3 length is 13 residues. The CDR3 spells CASGQGSFYEQYF. CDR3 DNA: TGTGCCAGCGGCCAGGGGTCCTTCTACGAGCAGTACTTC.

This clone came up once. This rearrangement joins TRBV5-1 to TRBJ2-1; 7 nucleotides agree with TRBD2. This CDR3 contains 18 residues. Germline values: CDR1 SGHRS, CDR2 YFSETQ. V shed 0 bases, J shed 0 bases, and the junction held 9 bases outside the gene matches. CDR3 protein: CASSLVLAGGSSYNEQFF. The CDR3 DNA is TGCGCCAGCAGCTTGGTATTAGCGGGCGGGAGCTCCTACAATGAGCAGTTCTTC.

The genes are TRBV5-1 and TRBJ2-5, with 7 bases lining up with TRBD1. Germline CDR1 SGHRS, CDR2 YFSETQ. There are 16 residues in the CDR3. The trim removed 2 bases at V and 5 bases at J, leaving 12 bases unmatched. CDR3 in amino acids: CASSFRGGIFSETQYF. The CDR3, as DNA: TGCGCCAGCAGCTTCAGAGGGGGCATTTTTTCCGAGACCCAGTACTTC.

This clone was recorded only once. The chain has TRBV12-1 and TRBJ1-4; the D call TRBD1 from the table was never checked on the DNA. TRBV12-1 is termed a pseudogene. The CDR3 length is 17 residues. The CDR3 protein is CASILQGRGGTNEKLFF. The CDR3 coding sequence is TGTGCCAGCATCTTACAGGGAAGAGGAGGCACTAATGAAAAACTGTTTTTT.

The V and J genes are TRBV7-9 and TRBJ2-1; TRBD2 matches 9 bases. The trim removed 3 bases at V and 8 bases at J, leaving 5 bases unmatched. The germline V gene has CDR1 SEHNR and CDR2 FQNEAQ (reference sequence). The length of the CDR3 is 14 residues. The CDR3, as DNA: TGTGCCAGCAGCTTCGGGACTAGCTTGGATGAGCAGTTCTTC. Protein sequence: CASSFGTSLDEQFF.

V usage is TRBV27 and J usage is TRBJ1-4, with 9 bases lining up with TRBD1. Trimming at V came to 6 bases and at J to 7 bases, leaving 9 bases not matched to a gene. The CDR3 contains 15 residues. Germline V lookup: CDR1 MNHEY, CDR2 SMNVEV (reference sequence). The CDR3 region has the DNA TGTGCCAGCAGGGCTCAGGGACAGGGCAGTGAAAAACTGTTTTTT. It is translated as CASRAQGQGSEKLFF.

The V gene is TRBV5-6, the J gene TRBJ1-4; possible D gene TRBD1, 6 bases. Germline CDR1 is SGHDT and CDR2 is YYEEEE. CDR3 length: 15 residues. The V end was cut by 3 bases, the J end by 8 bases, with 17 bases between. CDR3 residues: CASSSRGGLREKLFF. DNA for the CDR3: TGTGCCAGCAGCTCCCGGGGGGGGCTCAGAGAAAAACTGTTTTTT.

The chain combines TRBV6-5 with TRBJ1-6, with a possible D match to TRBD1 (6 bases). V was trimmed by 0 bases and J by 2 bases, leaving 8 bases between them. CDR1 is MNHEY, CDR2 SVGAGI, per germline. This CDR3 comprises 16 residues. CDR3 loop: CASSYSWTAYNSPLHF. The DNA of the CDR3 is TGTGCCAGCAGTTACTCCTGGACAGCCTATAATTCACCCCTCCACTTT.

The chain uses TRBV19 and TRBJ1-5; the match to TRBD1 covers 7 bases. V lost 2 bases, J lost 6 bases, and 10 bases stayed unmatched. This CDR3 spans 16 amino acids. Germline assignment: CDR1 LNHDA and CDR2 SQIVND (reference sequence). In nucleotides, the CDR3 is TGTGCCAGTAGTATACCCGGGCAGGGGGTGAGTCAGCCCCAGCATTTT. As protein: CASSIPGQGVSQPQHF.

The chain carries TRBV5-1 and TRBJ2-1; D is possibly TRBD2 (6 bases). With 7 bases removed from V and 1 base from J, the gap between germline ends came to 15 bases. Germline CDR1 and CDR2: SGHRS and YFSETQ. The CDR3 loop spans 15 amino acids. In nucleotides, the CDR3 is TGCGCCAGCGGAGAAATGGGGGGATCCTACAATGAGCAGTTCTTC. Encoded protein: CASGEMGGSYNEQFF.

The V call is TRBV14, the J call TRBJ1-5; TRBD1 is a possible D gene (5 bases). Trimming shortened V by 2 bases and J by 2 bases, and 10 bases separated the two germline ends. The CDR3 runs 15 residues. In germline, CDR1 is SGHDN, CDR2 FVKESK. The CDR3 here is CASSQSGTGNQPQHF. The CDR3, as DNA: TGTGCCAGCAGCCAAAGCGGGACGGGCAATCAGCCCCAGCATTTT.

The table lists this clone with a count of one. The chain employs TRBV11-2 and TRBJ2-5; TRBD1 is a possible D gene (6 bases). The DNA end is a closer match to TRBJ2-7, so the J assignment may be wrong. Germline loops: CDR1 SGHAT, CDR2 FQNNGV. The CDR3 spans 14 residues. CDR3: CASSLAPTGNEQYF. Written as DNA, the CDR3 is TGTGCCAGCAGCTTAGCCCCAACAGGGAACGAGCAGTACTTC.

The chain employs TRBV15 and TRBJ2-1; no clear D gene. CDR1 LNHNV and CDR2 YYDKDF come from the germline V gene (reference sequence). The CDR3 is made up of 15 amino acids. V shed 1 base and J shed 8 bases, with 15 bases lying between them. CDR3 residues: CATSRVPPYRYEQFF. The CDR3, as DNA: TGTGCCACCAGCAGAGTTCCCCCTTATAGATATGAGCAGTTCTTC.

This clone turned up a few times. The CDR3 region is CASSHQQGNQPQHF. The CDR3 bases are TGTGCCAGCAGTCACCAACAGGGAAATCAGCCCCAGCATTTT. The chain links TRBV27 to TRBJ1-5; weak D call: TRBD1 (6 bases). Trimming removed 5 bases at V and 4 bases at J, with 12 bases between. Germline-derived CDR1 and CDR2 are MNHEY and SMNVEV (reference sequence). The CDR3 loop spans 14 amino acids.

The V call is TRBV6-5, the J call TRBJ1-1, with 7 bases lining up with TRBD1. Germline loops: CDR1 MNHEY, CDR2 SVGAGI. This CDR3 comprises 14 residues. V trimming: 6 bases; J trimming: 2 bases; junction bases outside the gene matches: 6. CDR3 sequence: CASRYGTVNTEAFF. The CDR3, as DNA: TGTGCCAGCAGATATGGGACAGTAAACACTGAAGCTTTCTTT.

V usage is TRBV7-9 and J usage is TRBJ2-7, with 9 bases fitting TRBD1. The length of the CDR3 is 14 residues. From germline, CDR1 is SEHNR and CDR2 FQNEAQ (reference sequence). With 4 bases clipped from V and 7 bases from J, the junction kept 8 bases outside the gene matches. The CDR3: CASSSRDRVGEQYF. As DNA, the CDR3 is TGTGCCAGCAGCTCGCGGGACAGGGTGGGGGAGCAGTACTTC. Using reference TRBV7-9 and TRBJ2-7 for the parts outside the CDR3, the full variable domain is DTGVSQNPRHKITKRGQNVTFRCDPISEHNRLYWYRQTLGQGPEFLTYFQNEAQLEKSRLLSDRFSAERPKGSFSTLEIQRTEQGDSAMYLCASSSRDRVGEQYFGPGTRLTVT.

This clone is labeled medium-sized. V usage is TRBV19 and J usage is TRBJ1-5; D is unclear. Germline loops: CDR1 LNHDA, CDR2 SQIVND (reference sequence). The CDR3 totals 13 residues. V was pared by 8 bases and J by 4 bases, with 12 bases between. CDR3 protein: CASLGSLNQPQHF. The CDR3 DNA reads TGTGCCAGTCTAGGCAGTTTAAATCAGCCCCAGCATTTT.

This sequence joins TRBV7-9 and TRBJ2-2; TRBD1 matches at 8 bases. Germline values: CDR1 SEHNR, CDR2 FQNEAQ (reference sequence). The length of the CDR3 is 16 residues. V was pared by 5 bases and J by 1 base, with 6 bases of the junction left unmatched. The CDR3 protein is CASSRRGQGNTGELFF. The CDR3 region has the DNA TGTGCCAGCAGCCGTAGAGGACAGGGGAACACCGGGGAGCTGTTTTTT. The full variable domain, with the rest looked up from reference TRBV7-9 and TRBJ2-2, is DTGVSQNPRHKITKRGQNVTFRCDPISEHNRLYWYRQTLGQGPEFLTYFQNEAQLEKSRLLSDRFSAERPKGSFSTLEIQRTEQGDSAMYLCASSRRGQGNTGELFFGEGSRLTVL.

This sequence joins TRBV7-2 and TRBJ2-1, with 8 bases identical to TRBD1. V was clipped by 6 bases and J by 0 bases; unmatched bases: 7. The CDR3 runs 16 residues. Per germline, CDR1 SGHTA and CDR2 FQGNSA. The CDR3 is CASSRQGKASYNEQFF. CDR3 nucleotide sequence: TGTGCCAGCAGTCGACAGGGGAAGGCCTCCTACAATGAGCAGTTCTTC.

The chain has TRBV7-6 and TRBJ2-7, with D tentatively TRBD1 (6 bases). CDR1 and CDR2 (germline): SGHVS, FNYEAQ. The CDR3 extends over 14 amino acids. V was cut by 2 bases and J by 2 bases, with 10 bases left in between. CDR3 in amino acids: CASSLMTGTYEQYF. DNA for the CDR3: TGTGCCAGCAGCTTAATGACAGGTACCTACGAGCAGTACTTC.

In regard to this clone: One end of the junction does not line up with germline, which may come from a read error. This chain connects TRBV7-2 to TRBJ2-7; TRBD1 matches 8 bases. From germline, CDR1 is SGHTA and CDR2 FQGNSA. CDR3 length: 14 residues. The CDR3 reads CASKRQGNSNEQYF. CDR3 DNA sequence: TGTGCCAGCAAAAGACAGGGGAACTCCAACGAGCAGTACTTC.

The gene calls are TRBV6-5 and TRBJ1-2, with D maybe TRBD1 (5 bases). Germline assignment: CDR1 MNHEY and CDR2 SVGAGI. V was pared by 5 bases and J by 6 bases, with 16 bases between. This CDR3 has 14 residues. CDR3 loop: CASSLGGDANGYTF. The DNA for the CDR3 is TGTGCCAGCAGTCTGGGAGGGGACGCGAATGGCTACACCTTC.

The chain uses TRBV28 and TRBJ1-4; unclear D gene. The germline V gene has CDR1 MDHEN and CDR2 SYDVKM. The CDR3 has 15 amino acids. V was shortened by 4 bases and J by 0 bases, with 9 bases between the two germline ends. The CDR3 sequence is CASSSLSATNEKLFF. The DNA for the CDR3 is TGTGCCAGCAGTTCTCTTAGTGCAACTAATGAAAAACTGTTTTTT.

The rearrangement links TRBV7-8 to TRBJ1-1; 10 bases are shared with TRBD1. With V trimmed by 5 bases and J by 3 bases, 9 bases remained unmatched. Germline V gene lookup returns CDR1 SGHVS and CDR2 FQNEAQ. The CDR3 covers 16 residues. DNA of the CDR3: TGTGCCAGCAGCCCGCGTCCCGGGACAGGGGACACTGAAGCTTTCTTT. Its protein product is CASSPRPGTGDTEAFF.